The T cell receptor beta chain under discussion was sequenced for a study of cytomegalovirus exposure and HLA in healthy donors. This PCR relied on a set of 60 Vbeta primers and 13 Jbeta primers. Only in-frame clones appear in the TCRdb table, and some are missing; sequencing was by immunoSEQ multiplex PCR. Of approximately 180,000 clones in the sample, around 75% were seen once. The material sequenced was PBMCs. The clonotype comes from a male donor in good health and CMV-seronegative.

CDR3 sequence (DNA): TGTGCCAGCAGCCAAGAAATCCAGGGGGCGAGGAACGAGCAGTACTTC. Translating gives CASSQEIQGARNEQYF. The V call is TRBV4-2, the J call TRBJ2-7, with 8 bases aligning to TRBD1. Unmatched junction bases numbered 9, after V lost 0 bases and J lost 5 bases. CDR1 LGHNA and CDR2 YNFKEQ come from the germline V gene. The CDR3 consists of 16 residues.